This T cell receptor beta chain emerged from a study of blood T cell repertoires in COVID-19. Study-level information: Samples representing acute and convalescent COVID-19 were sourced from the United States, Italy and Spain. Nucleic acid was either cDNA or gDNA, and it came from T cells, B-cell-depleted T cells, or PBMCs.

Per the authors' pipeline: Reference gene primer amplification yielded estimated nucleated cell counts. Method: immunoSEQ multiplex PCR; TCRdb's copy keeps in-frame clones and lacks some. Clone size and the V and J calls come from that table; the DNA yielded D and trimming. The sample has approximately 230,000 clones; around 83% are singletons. Germline V gene data show CDR1 as MNHEY and CDR2 as SVGAGI. This CDR3 contains 11 residues. The sequence came from an elderly man with acute or convalescent COVID-19. The sample consisted of peripheral blood. The V call is TRBV6-5, the J call TRBJ2-2, with 8 bases matching TRBD2. CDR3 protein: CGRGDTGELFF. CDR3 DNA: TGTGGGCGGGGGGACACCGGGGAGCTGTTTTTT.